This TCR beta chain was sequenced during a study of blood T cell repertoires in COVID-19. As for the study in general: The United States, Italy and Spain provided the acute and convalescent COVID-19 samples. Sources were T cells, B-cell-depleted T cells, or PBMCs; the material itself was cDNA or gDNA.

The CDR3 extends over 13 amino acids. V was trimmed by 5 bases and J by 5 bases, leaving 12 bases between them. Per the original methods: Estimation of nucleated cell counts was performed using reference gene primer amplification. Assay: immunoSEQ multiplex PCR; the TCRdb copy retains only in-frame clones and omits some. V, J and clone size were drawn from that table, and D and trimming were deduced from the DNA. In the table there are hundreds of thousands of clones, around 84% of which are singletons. This chain joins TRBV12-3 or TRBV12-4 and TRBJ1-1; maybe TRBD1 (6 bases). Sequenced: peripheral blood. This sequence was found in a woman aged 18-30 years with acute or convalescent COVID-19. The CDR3 DNA reads as TGTGCCAGCAGTCGAGGGGGAGAGACTGAAGCTTTCTTT. This codes for CASSRGGETEAFF.